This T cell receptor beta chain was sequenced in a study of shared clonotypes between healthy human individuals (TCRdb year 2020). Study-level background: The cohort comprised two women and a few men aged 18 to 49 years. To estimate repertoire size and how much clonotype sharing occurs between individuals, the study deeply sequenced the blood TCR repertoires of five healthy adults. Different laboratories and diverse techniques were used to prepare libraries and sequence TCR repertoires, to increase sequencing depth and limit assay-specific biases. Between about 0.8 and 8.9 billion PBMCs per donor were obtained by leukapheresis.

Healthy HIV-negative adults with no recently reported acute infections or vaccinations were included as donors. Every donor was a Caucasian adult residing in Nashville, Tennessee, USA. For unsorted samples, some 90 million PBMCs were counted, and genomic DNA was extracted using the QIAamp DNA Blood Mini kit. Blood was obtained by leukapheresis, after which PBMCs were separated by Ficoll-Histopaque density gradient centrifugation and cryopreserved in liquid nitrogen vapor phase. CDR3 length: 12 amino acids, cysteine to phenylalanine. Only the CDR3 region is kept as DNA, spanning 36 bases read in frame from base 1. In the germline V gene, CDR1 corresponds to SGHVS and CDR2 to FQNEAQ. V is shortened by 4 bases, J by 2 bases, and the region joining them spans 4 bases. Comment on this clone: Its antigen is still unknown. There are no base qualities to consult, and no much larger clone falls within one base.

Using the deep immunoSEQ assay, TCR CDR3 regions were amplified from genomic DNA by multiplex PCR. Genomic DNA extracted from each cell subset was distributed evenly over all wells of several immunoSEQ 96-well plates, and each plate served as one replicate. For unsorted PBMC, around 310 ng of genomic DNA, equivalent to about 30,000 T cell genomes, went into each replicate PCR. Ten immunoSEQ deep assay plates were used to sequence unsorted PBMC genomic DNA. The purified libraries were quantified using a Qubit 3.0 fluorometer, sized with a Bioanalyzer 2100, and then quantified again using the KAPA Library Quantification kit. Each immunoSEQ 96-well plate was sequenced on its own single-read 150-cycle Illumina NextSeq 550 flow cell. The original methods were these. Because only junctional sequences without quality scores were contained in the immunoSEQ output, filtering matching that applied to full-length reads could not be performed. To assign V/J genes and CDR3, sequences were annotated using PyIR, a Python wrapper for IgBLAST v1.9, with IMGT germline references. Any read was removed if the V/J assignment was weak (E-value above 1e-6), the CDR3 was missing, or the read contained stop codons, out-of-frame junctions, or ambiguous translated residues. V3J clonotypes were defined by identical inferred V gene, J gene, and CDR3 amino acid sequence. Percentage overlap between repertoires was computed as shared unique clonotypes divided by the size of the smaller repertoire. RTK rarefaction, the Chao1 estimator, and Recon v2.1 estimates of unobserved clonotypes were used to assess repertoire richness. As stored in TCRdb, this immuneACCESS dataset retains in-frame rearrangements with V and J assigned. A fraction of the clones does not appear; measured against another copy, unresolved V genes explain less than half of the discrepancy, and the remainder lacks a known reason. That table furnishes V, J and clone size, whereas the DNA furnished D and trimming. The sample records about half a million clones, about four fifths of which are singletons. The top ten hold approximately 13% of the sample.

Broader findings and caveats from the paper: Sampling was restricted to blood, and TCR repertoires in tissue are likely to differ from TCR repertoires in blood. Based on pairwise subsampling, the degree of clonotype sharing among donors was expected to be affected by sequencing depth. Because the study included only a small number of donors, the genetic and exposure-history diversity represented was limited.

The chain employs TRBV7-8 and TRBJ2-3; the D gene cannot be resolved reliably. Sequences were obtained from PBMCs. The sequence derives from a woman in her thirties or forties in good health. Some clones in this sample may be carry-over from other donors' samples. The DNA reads TGTGCCAGCAGCTACCCCACAGATACGCAGTATTTT. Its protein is CASSYPTDTQYF.